This T cell receptor beta chain was identified during a study of tissue T cells after allogeneic stem cell transplantation. Note on this clone: Its antigen is not identified. Germline and genes: mouse. Coverage ceases 1 residue before the CDR3 finishes, and the germline J gene fills in the end.

Sequencing of TCRbeta CDR3 at survey depth gave sequences and template counts. Method: immunoSEQ multiplex PCR; TCRdb's copy keeps in-frame clones and lacks some. The sample shows 9,500 or so clones, around two fifths of them seen only once. Notes on the study in general: Shared clones across patients were few; motif clustering revealed tissue-specific shared signatures.

CDR1 is KGHTA and CDR2 is FQNQQP in the germline V gene. The CDR3 is made up of 13 amino acids. The time point here: mouse harvest day 7 after allogeneic transplant. Tail vein injection delivered 10^7 T-cell-depleted bone marrow cells and 10^6 splenic CD5+ T cells. Tissues came from B6→BALB/c major-mismatch GVHD mice at day 7 or 14. Sequencing was performed on skin. This chain joins TRBV23 and TRBJ2-7; the D call of TRBD1 is as the table states it, not checked on the DNA. The receptor comes from a female BALB/c mouse given C57BL/6 T cells with graft-versus-host disease after an allogeneic hematopoietic cell transplant. The part of the CDR3 DNA that was read is TGCTCCAGCAGTCAATCGAGGGGAGCGGAACAGTAC. Protein product: CSSSQSRGAEQY. The entire CDR3 sequence reads CSSSQSRGAEQYF.